The T cell receptor beta chain under discussion was sequenced for a study of blood T cell repertoires in COVID-19. Study summary: COVID-19 samples from acute and convalescent phases originated in the United States, Italy and Spain. Sources were T cells, B-cell-depleted T cells, or PBMCs; the material itself was cDNA or gDNA.

Authors' data handling: Estimation of nucleated cell counts was performed using reference gene primer amplification. Only in-frame clones appear in the TCRdb table, and some are missing; sequencing was by immunoSEQ multiplex PCR. The V and J calls and clone size come from that table; D and trimming were worked out from the DNA. The sample comprises under 300,000 clones, around 83% of which are singletons, and 3.4% rests with the top ten. This CDR3 region has 13 residues. V lost 4 bases to trimming and J lost 4 bases, with 10 bases between them. From germline, CDR1 is MNHEY and CDR2 SMNVEV (reference sequence).

The origin of this receptor is a young woman with acute or convalescent COVID-19. The specimen sequenced was peripheral blood. V usage is TRBV27 and J usage is TRBJ1-2; maybe TRBD1 (5 bases). The CDR3 DNA reads as TGTGCCAGCAGTTGGGGAGGGACCTATGGCTACACCTTC. Residues: CASSWGGTYGYTF.